The subject of this entry is one TCR beta chain. The data are from a study of blood T cell repertoires in COVID-19. The table came from immunoSEQ multiplex PCR; TCRdb's copy has only in-frame clones and leaves some out. The sample shows roughly 350,000 clones, around nine tenths of them seen only once. The source of this sequence is a woman aged 45-59 years with active or convalescent COVID-19. The sample taken for sequencing was peripheral blood.

In DNA form, the CDR3 reads TGTGCCAGCAGCGCCAACTTGGGACTAGCGGGATACGCAGATACGCAGTATTTT. Encoded protein: CASSANLGLAGYADTQYF. The genes are TRBV9 and TRBJ2-3; 13 bases map to TRBD2. There are 18 residues in the CDR3. The junction had 11 bases not matched to a gene; V was cut back by 3 bases and J by 4 bases. Germline V gene sequence: CDR1 SGDLS, CDR2 YYNGEE.